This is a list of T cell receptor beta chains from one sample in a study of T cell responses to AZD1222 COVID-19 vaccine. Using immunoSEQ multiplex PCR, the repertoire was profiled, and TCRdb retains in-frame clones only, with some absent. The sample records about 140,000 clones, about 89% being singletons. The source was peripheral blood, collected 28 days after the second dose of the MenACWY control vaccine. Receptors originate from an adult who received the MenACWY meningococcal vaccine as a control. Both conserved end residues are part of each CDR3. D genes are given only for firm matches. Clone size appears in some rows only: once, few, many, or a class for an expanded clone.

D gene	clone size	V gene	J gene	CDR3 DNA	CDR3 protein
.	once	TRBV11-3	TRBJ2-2	TGTGCCAGCAGAATCGGGACTTCCGGGGAGCTGTTTTTT	CASRIGTSGELFF
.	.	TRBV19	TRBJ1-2	TGTGCCAGTAGTTACAGAGATAACTATGGCTACACCTTC	CASSYRDNYGYTF
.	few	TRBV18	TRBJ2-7	TGTGCCAGCTCACCACACCCGGGACCGGGCTACGAGCAGTACTTC	CASSPHPGPGYEQYF
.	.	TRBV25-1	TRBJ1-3	TGTGCCAGCAGCTGGGACAATGGAAACACCATATATTTT	CASSWDNGNTIYF
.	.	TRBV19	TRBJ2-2	TGTGCCAGTAGTATGGGCGAGCCCCGCTCCTGGGAGCTGTTTTTT	CASSMGEPRSWELFF
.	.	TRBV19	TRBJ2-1	TGTGCCAGTAGTGGGACCTCGGGCAATGAGCAGTTCTTC	CASSGTSGNEQFF
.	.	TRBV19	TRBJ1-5	TGTGCCAGTAGTACGCAACATCAGCCCCAGCATTTT	CASSTQHQPQHF
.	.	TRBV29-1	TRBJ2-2	TGCAGCGTTGAAGGGGGCTACACCGGGGAGCTGTTTTTT	CSVEGGYTGELFF
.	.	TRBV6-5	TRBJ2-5	TGTGCCAGCAGCCGAGACAGGCAAGAGACCCAGTACTTC	CASSRDRQETQYF
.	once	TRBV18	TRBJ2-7	TGTGCCAGCTCTCTCTCGCGACAGGGACTCTACGAGCAGTACTTC	CASSLSRQGLYEQYF
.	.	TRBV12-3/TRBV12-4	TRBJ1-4	TGTGCCAGCAGCGGACAGTACAAACTGTTTTTT	CASSGQYKLFF